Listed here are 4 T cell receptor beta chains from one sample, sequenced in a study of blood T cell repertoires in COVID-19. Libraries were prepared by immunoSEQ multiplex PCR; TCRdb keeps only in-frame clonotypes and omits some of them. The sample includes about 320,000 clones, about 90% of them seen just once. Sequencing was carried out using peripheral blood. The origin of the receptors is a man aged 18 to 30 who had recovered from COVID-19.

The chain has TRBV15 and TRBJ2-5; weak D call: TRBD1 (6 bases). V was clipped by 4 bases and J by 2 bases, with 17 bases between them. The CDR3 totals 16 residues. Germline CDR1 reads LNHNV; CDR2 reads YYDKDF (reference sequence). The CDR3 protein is CATSNPRAGEQETQYF. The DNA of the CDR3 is TGTGCCACCAGCAACCCTAGGGCAGGGGAGCAAGAGACCCAGTACTTC.

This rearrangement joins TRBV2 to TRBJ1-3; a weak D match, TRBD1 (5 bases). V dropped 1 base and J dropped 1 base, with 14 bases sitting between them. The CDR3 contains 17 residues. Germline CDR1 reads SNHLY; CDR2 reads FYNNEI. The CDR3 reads CASSEVGALESGNTIYF. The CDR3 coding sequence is TGTGCCAGCAGTGAAGTAGGGGCTCTGGAGTCTGGAAACACCATATATTTT.

The CDR3 is CASSESGGVYNEQFF. The CDR3 DNA reads TGTGCCAGCTCGGAGAGCGGGGGGGTCTACAATGAGCAGTTCTTC. The chain has TRBV18 and TRBJ2-1; 10 bases map to TRBD2. V was clipped by 6 bases and J by 3 bases; unmatched bases: 5. Per germline, CDR1 KGHSH and CDR2 LQKENI. The CDR3 runs 15 residues.

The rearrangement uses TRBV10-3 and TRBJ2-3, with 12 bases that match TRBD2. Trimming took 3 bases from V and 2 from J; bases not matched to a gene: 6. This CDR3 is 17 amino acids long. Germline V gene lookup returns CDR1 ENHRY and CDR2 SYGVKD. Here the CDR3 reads CAISDTTSGRDTDTQYF. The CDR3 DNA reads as TGTGCCATCAGTGACACGACTAGCGGGAGAGACACAGATACGCAGTATTTT.